What follows is one TCR beta chain and its context. The antigen is undetermined. The sample is drawn from a study of T-cell reconstitution after alpha-beta-depleted transplantation in children. Unique molecular identifiers were used to barcode this TCRbeta library. Via MiXCR, TCRdb re-called the PCR reads, giving one row per CDR3 protein. The sample carries hundreds of thousands of distinct CDR3 sequences, 10% to 15% recorded once. Whole-study results and caveats: By about two months after transplant, alpha-beta T cells reportedly arose from several hundred graft clones that had expanded.

Sample: PBMCs, mostly from graft donor cells, taken 360 days after TCRalphabeta/CD19-depleted stem cell transplant. The TCR originated in a male patient younger than 18 who had a stem cell transplant for acute myeloid leukemia, so the T cells may come from the graft donor.

The DNA of the CDR3 is TGTGCCAGCAGTTCTCTCCCGGGACGGTCTCCCTCCTACGAGCAGTACTTC. It is translated as CASSSLPGRSPSYEQYF. This chain connects TRBV6-5 to TRBJ2-7, with D perhaps given as TRBD1 or TRBD2 (5 bases each). V lost 4 bases to trimming and J lost 0 bases, with 19 bases between them. Germline-derived CDR1 and CDR2 are MNHEY and SVGAGI. The CDR3 spans 17 residues.